Described below is a single TCR beta chain sequence and its context. Antigen specificity is unknown. The data were produced by immunoSEQ multiplex PCR, yet TCRdb's version contains in-frame clones alone and is incomplete. The table includes about 96,000 clones, 80% to 90% detected once. The entry originates in a study of T cell responses to AZD1222 COVID-19 vaccine. Across the study: Pooled samples include second doses given at about 4 or 12 weeks.

Whole-study findings and limits: Dominant CD4 TCR responses targeted spike regions 160-218 and 743-854. In all cases, repertoires were sampled only after the peak T cell response. White British people made up most donors, females outnumbered males, and clonal diversity was possibly underestimated.

This CDR3 has 17 amino acids. Germline V gene data show CDR1 as SGHTA and CDR2 as FQGNSA. V lost 5 bases and J lost 3, with 23 bases in between. The TCR was taken from an adult in good health. J is TRBJ2-7 and V is TRBV7-2; perhaps TRBD2 as D (6 bases). The sample here was peripheral blood, taken on day 0 of AZD1222 vaccination. The CDR3 reads CASSHPSEGLTSYEQYF. CDR3 bases: TGTGCCAGCAGCCACCCGTCGGAGGGGCTCACTAGCTACGAGCAGTACTTC.